This T cell receptor (beta chain) was sequenced in a study of cytomegalovirus exposure and HLA in healthy donors. Study conclusions and caveats: The study designated 160 or so TCR beta chains cytomegalovirus-associated. Per a later analysis, HLA-associated TCR beta chains showed more clonal expansion than other, equally common TCR beta chains. Reportedly, TCR beta sequences accurately predicted HLA-A and HLA-B alleles in most subjects.

A remark on this clone: The antigen is not known.

Use of 60 Vbeta and 13 Jbeta primers characterized the PCR. Data came from immunoSEQ multiplex PCR; TCRdb stores just in-frame clones and leaves some out. The sample contains over 150,000 clones, approximately 79% of which appear only once. The CDR3 consists of 15 residues. Losses at the gene ends were 1 base for V and 6 bases for J; bases not matched to a gene: 6. Germline loops: CDR1 SGDLS, CDR2 YYNGEE. Sequencing was done on a sample of PBMCs. This clonotype originated in a man aged 35 to 55 in good health and CMV-seronegative. The chain combines TRBV9 with TRBJ2-3, with 9 bases lining up with TRBD2. As DNA, the CDR3 is TGTGCCAGCAGCGTATTAGCGGGGGTTGGGGATACGCAGTATTTT. Translation: CASSVLAGVGDTQYF.